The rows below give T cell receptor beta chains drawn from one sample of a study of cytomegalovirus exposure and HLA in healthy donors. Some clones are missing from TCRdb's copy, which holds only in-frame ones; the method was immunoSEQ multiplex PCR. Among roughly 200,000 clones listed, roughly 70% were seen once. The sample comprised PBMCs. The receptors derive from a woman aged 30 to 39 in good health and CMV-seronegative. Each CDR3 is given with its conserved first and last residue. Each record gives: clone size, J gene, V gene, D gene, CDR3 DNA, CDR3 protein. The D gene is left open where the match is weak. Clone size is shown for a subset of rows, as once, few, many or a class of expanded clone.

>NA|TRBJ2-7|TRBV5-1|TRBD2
TGCGCCAGCAGCTTGGATTGGTCTAGCGGGAGGCCTACCTACGAGCAGTACTTC
CASSLDWSSGRPTYEQYF
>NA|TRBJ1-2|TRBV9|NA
TGTGCCAGCAGCGGAGGAGCGGGTGGACGGGCTAACTATGGCTACACCTTC
CASSGGAGGRANYGYTF
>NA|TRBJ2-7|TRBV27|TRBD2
TGTGCCAGCAGTTCTACCGATAGCGGGGGGTTATACGAGCAGTACTTC
CASSSTDSGGLYEQYF
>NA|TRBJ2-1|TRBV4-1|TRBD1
TGCGCCAGCAGCCTTGTACCCGGGACAGGGTACAATGAGCAGTTCTTC
CASSLVPGTGYNEQFF
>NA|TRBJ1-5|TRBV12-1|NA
TGTGCCAGCAGCGACCGGGACATAAAGTATCGGGGCAATCAGCCCCAGCATTTT
CASSDRDIKYRGNQPQHF
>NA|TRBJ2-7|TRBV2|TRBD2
TGTGCCAGCAGTAGGACTAGCGGACTCCTTTCAGAAGAGCAGTACTTC
CASSRTSGLLSEEQYF
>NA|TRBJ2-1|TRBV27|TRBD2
TGTGCCAGCAGTTTAAGTTGGCGGGAGGGCCTTCCAGGGCAGTTCTTC
CASSLSWREGLPGQFF
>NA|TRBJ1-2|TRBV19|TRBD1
TGTGCCAGTAGTACACCGGACAGGAACTATGGCTACACCTTC
CASSTPDRNYGYTF
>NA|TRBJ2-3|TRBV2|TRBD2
TGTGCCAGCAGTGAACGGCTAGCGGGGGTTGATACGCAGTATTTT
CASSERLAGVDTQYF
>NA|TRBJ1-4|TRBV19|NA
TGTGCCAGTAGTATTGAGGGTCGGGGTGAAAAACTGTTTTTT
CASSIEGRGEKLFF
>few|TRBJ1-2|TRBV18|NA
TGTGCCAGCTCACCCCCGGGGAGTGCTGGCTACACCTTC
CASSPPGSAGYTF
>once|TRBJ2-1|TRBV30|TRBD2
TGTGCCTGGAAACTAGCGGGAGAGTACAATGAGCAGTTCTTC
CAWKLAGEYNEQFF
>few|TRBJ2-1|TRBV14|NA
TGTGCCAGCAGCCGCCCAGGGCGAACCTACAATGAGCAGTTCTTC
CASSRPGRTYNEQFF
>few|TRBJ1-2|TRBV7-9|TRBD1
TGTGCCAGCAGCTTGGAGGACAGGGGGTGGAGGGGCTACACCTTC
CASSLEDRGWRGYTF
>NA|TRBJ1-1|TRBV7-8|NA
TGTGCCAGCAGCTTCCTAGACAATTCCCCAGGGCAGAACACTGAAGCTTTCTTT
CASSFLDNSPGQNTEAFF
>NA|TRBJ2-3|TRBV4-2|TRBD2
TGTGCCAGCAGCCAAGTAGGCCCTAGCGGGGGTGCAGATACGCAGTATTTT
CASSQVGPSGGADTQYF
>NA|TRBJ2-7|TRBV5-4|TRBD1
TGTGCCAGCAGCTTGGGTGGGTCAGGGGGCTTCGACGAGCAGTACTTC
CASSLGGSGGFDEQYF
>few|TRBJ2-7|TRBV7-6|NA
TGTGCCAGCAGCTTAGATACAGGGGGGGGCTACGAGCAGTACTTC
CASSLDTGGGYEQYF
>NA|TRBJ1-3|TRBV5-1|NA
TGCGCCAGCAGCCCCGAGGGGGGGGACACCATATATTTT
CASSPEGGDTIYF
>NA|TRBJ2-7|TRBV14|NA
TGTGCCAGCAGCCAGGTGGCCGGGGAGAGGTTCTACGAGCAGTACTTC
CASSQVAGERFYEQYF
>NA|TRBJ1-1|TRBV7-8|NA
TGTGCCAGCAGCCAGTACACTGAAGCTTTCTTT
CASSQYTEAFF
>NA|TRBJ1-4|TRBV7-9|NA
TGTGCCAGCCGCAGGGGTGCTAATGAAAAACTGTTTTTT
CASRRGANEKLFF
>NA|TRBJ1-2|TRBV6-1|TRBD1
TGTGCCAGCAGTGAATTGACAGGGAACGGCTACACCTTC
CASSELTGNGYTF
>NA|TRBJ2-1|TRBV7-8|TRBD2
TGTGCCAGCAGCTTAGGACTAGCGCGGAACCCACTCGACAATGAGCAGTTCTTC
CASSLGLARNPLDNEQFF
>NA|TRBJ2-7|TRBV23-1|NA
TGCGCCAGCAGTCAATTCCCCATCGAACAGGGCCCATGGTCCTACGAGCAGTACTTC
CASSQFPIEQGPWSYEQYF
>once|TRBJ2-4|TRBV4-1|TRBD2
TGCGCCAGCAGCCCGAGGAAACTAGCGGGGTGGGCGGACATTCAGTACTTC
CASSPRKLAGWADIQYF
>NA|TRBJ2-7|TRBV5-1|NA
TGCGCCAGCAGCTTGGCCGGTAGCTACTACGAGCAGTACTTC
CASSLAGSYYEQYF
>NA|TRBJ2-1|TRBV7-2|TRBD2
TGTGCCAGCAGCTACTCGCCGTACATAGCGGGAGGTGGGGCATTGGAGCAGTTCTTC
CASSYSPYIAGGGALEQFF
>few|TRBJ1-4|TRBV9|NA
TGTGCCAGCAGCGTAGGGCACGCAAATAATGAAAAACTGTTTTTT
CASSVGHANNEKLFF
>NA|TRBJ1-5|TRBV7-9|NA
TGTGCCAGCAGCTTAGTACTGGGGAGGAGCGGTAGCAATCAGCCCCAGCATTTT
CASSLVLGRSGSNQPQHF
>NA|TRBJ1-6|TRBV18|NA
TGTGCCAGCTCACCACCGAGACTCTCCTATAATTCACCCCTCCACTTT
CASSPPRLSYNSPLHF
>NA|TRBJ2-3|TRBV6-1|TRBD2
TGTGCCAGCACCCGAGCGGGAGGGAGAGATACGCAGTATTTT
CASTRAGGRDTQYF
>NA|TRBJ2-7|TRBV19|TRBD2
TGTGCCAGTAGTACGGCTAGCGGGAACTACGAGCAGTACTTC
CASSTASGNYEQYF
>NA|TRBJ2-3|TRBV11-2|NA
TGTGCCAGCAGCCTAGGGTCGGCGGGAACAGATACGCAGTATTTT
CASSLGSAGTDTQYF
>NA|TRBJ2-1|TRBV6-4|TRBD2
TGTGCCAGCAGTGACTCTGGACTAGCGGGGGGGCGGAATGAGCAGTTCTTC
CASSDSGLAGGRNEQFF
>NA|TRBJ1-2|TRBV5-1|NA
TGCGCCAGCAGCTTAGGCGGATATGGCTACACCTTC
CASSLGGYGYTF
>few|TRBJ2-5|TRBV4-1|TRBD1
TGCGCCAGCGGGGCAGGGGGCGCTTGGGAGACCCAGTACTTC
CASGAGGAWETQYF
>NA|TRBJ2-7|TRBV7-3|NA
TGTGCCAGCAGCTCCTACGAGTCGGACGAGCAGTACTTC
CASSSYESDEQYF
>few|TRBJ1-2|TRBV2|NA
TGTGCCAGCAGTGAAGGTTTGGGGCTCTCTAACTATGGCTACACCTTC
CASSEGLGLSNYGYTF
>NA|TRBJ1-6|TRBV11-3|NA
TGTGCCAGCAGCTTCCAGGTAGGAAATTCACCCCTCCACTTT
CASSFQVGNSPLHF
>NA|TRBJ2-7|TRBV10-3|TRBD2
TGTGCCATCAGTGAGTCTGGACTAGAAGCGGGAGAGCAGTACTTC
CAISESGLEAGEQYF
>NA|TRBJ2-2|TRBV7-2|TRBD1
TGTGCCAGCAGCTTAGCTCGCGGCAGGGGGCGGGTGGCCGGGGAGCTGTTTTTT
CASSLARGRGRVAGELFF
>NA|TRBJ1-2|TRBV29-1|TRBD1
TGCAGCGTCAGGGACAGCTCGGGGGGCTACACCTTC
CSVRDSSGGYTF
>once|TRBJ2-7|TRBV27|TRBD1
TGTGCCAGCACCCAGGGGGCGGGCGAGCAGTACTTC
CASTQGAGEQYF
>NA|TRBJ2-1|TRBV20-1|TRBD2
TGCAGTGCTCAGTCCCTAGCGGTGCAGGTCTTC
CSAQSLAVQVF
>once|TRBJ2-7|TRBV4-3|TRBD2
TGCGCCAGCAGCCATGCGGGAGGGATCGGGTACGAGCAGTACTTC
CASSHAGGIGYEQYF
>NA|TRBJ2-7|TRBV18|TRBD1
TGTGCCAGCTCACCACCTCCCTATCTCCGGGACAGGGGATACGAGCAGTACTTC
CASSPPPYLRDRGYEQYF
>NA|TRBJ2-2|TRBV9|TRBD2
TGTGCCAGCAGCACCCCTAGGACTAGCGGGAGCATCGGGGAGCTGTTTTTT
CASSTPRTSGSIGELFF
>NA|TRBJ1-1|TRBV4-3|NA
TGCGCCAGCAGCAGTGGCCTCGAAGCTTTCTTT
CASSSGLEAFF
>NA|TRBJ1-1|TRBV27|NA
TGTGCCAGCTGTTACAGGTTTAACACTGAAGCTTTCTTT
CASCYRFNTEAFF
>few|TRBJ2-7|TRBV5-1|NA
TGCGCCAGCATGCCCCAACCGGAGGGGACCTACGAGCAGTACTTC
CASMPQPEGTYEQYF
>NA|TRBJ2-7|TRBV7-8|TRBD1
TGTGCCAGCAGCATGGGGGCGAGGGGGCGGAACGAGCAGTACTTC
CASSMGARGRNEQYF
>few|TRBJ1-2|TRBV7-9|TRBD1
TGTGCCAGCAGCCCGGGACAGTTAAACTATGGCTACACCTTC
CASSPGQLNYGYTF
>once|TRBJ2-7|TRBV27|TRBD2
TGTGCCAGCAGTTTACCGGTCGTGGTCGGGGGGACCTACGAGCAGTACTTC
CASSLPVVVGGTYEQYF
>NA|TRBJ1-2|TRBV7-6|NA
TGTGCCAGCAGCTTAGGGGACATCTACGGCTACACCTTC
CASSLGDIYGYTF
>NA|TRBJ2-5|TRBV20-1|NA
TGCAGTGCGGCTAGAGGGGAGACCCAGTACTTC
CSAARGETQYF
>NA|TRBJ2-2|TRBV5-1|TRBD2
TGCGCCAGCAGCGCGCGGAAGACGGGGGGGAACACCGGGGAGCTGTTTTTT
CASSARKTGGNTGELFF
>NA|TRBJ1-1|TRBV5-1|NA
TGCGCCAGCAGCTTGGAAAGGCGGGGGGGATGGAACACTGAAGCTTTCTTT
CASSLERRGGWNTEAFF
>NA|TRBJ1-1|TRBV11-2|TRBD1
TGTGCCAGCAGCTTAGGAACCCACAGGGGGCGGACTGAAGCTTTCTTT
CASSLGTHRGRTEAFF
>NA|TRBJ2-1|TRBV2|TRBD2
TGTGCCAGCAGTACTAGCGGGAGGGCCTTCGATTCCTACAATGAGCAGTTCTTC
CASSTSGRAFDSYNEQFF